These 3 T cell receptor beta chains were sequenced from one sample in a study of T cells in Graves' hyperthyroidism and ophthalmopathy. Regions amplified from RNA transcripts were the TCR beta CDR3 regions. First-round RT-PCR targeting the TCR CDR3 was performed with the HTBI primer set. One entry per CDR3 protein results from TCRdb running MiXCR on the multiplex PCR reads. The sample yields a few hundred thousand distinct CDR3 sequences, less than 20% seen once. Sequenced material: blood. Every receptor here comes from a woman under 30 with Graves' hyperthyroidism that later progressed to Graves' ophthalmopathy.

In this sample, this clonotype turned up many times. This chain's CDR3 is CASSFGSREAPYEQYF. DNA for the CDR3: TGCGCCAGCAGCTTCGGTTCACGGGAGGCCCCCTACGAGCAGTACTTC. The gene calls are TRBV5-1 and TRBJ2-7; 7 bases are a match to TRBD2. V shed 2 bases, J shed 2 bases, and the junction held 10 bases outside the gene matches. Germline lookup yields CDR1 SGHRS and CDR2 YFSETQ. CDR3 length equals 16 residues.

The sample holds many counts of this clonotype. This chain connects TRBV6-1 to TRBJ2-1, with TRBD1 matching over 9 bases. This CDR3 contains 19 residues. Germline V gives CDR1 MNHNS, CDR2 SASEGT. The ends lost 0 bases at V and 5 bases at J; junction bases unmatched: 14. CDR3 sequence: CASSEARGSRGTGNNEQFF. The CDR3 bases are TGTGCCAGCAGTGAAGCGAGAGGATCGCGAGGGACAGGGAACAATGAGCAGTTCTTC.

About this clonotype: In this CDR3 the conserved last residue, phenylalanine or tryptophan, is missing, so a read error is likely. V gene TRBV3-1 combines with J gene TRBJ2-5; D not certain. Germline V lookup: CDR1 LGHDT, CDR2 YNNKEL (reference sequence). The CDR3 runs to 13 residues. Trimming cost V 1 base and J 5 bases, with 8 bases left between them. In nucleotides, the CDR3 is TGTGCCAGCAGCCAAGGGACCAGGGAGACCCAGTACCTC. Its protein is CASSQGTRETQYL.